This TCR beta chain comes out of a study of T-cell memory formation after mild COVID-19. Study at large: Across donors, TCR clusters were largely donor specific.

At least ten counts were recorded for this clonotype. Its antigen is as yet unknown. Libraries for TCRalpha and TCRbeta carried sample barcodes and unique molecular identifiers via 5'RACE. TCRdb processed the 5' RACE reads anew with MiXCR; each CDR3 protein has one entry. Of about 15,000 distinct CDR3 sequences listed, roughly a fifth are singletons. Points from the study as a whole: Balance between CD4 and CD8 was seen in clones contracting day 15 to 85, and a CD4+ lean was seen in later expanders. Pre-infection memory contained some responding clones, which suggested that cross-reactive memory had joined.

The source of this sequence is an adult woman who had mild COVID-19 (a few samples of this study predate the infection). Cell type and time point are not known. Sequenced input: PBMCs or a T cell subset sorted from them (not recorded which).

The CDR3 nucleotides are TGTGCCAGCAGCCTCTCTGGGGGGGATACGCAGTATTTT. It specifies CASSLSGGDTQYF. The genes are TRBV7-8 and TRBJ2-3; perhaps TRBD2 as D (6 bases). V was trimmed by 5 bases and J by 6 bases, leaving 12 bases between them. CDR1 SGHVS and CDR2 FQNEAQ come from the germline V gene. The CDR3 consists of 13 residues.